This TCR beta chain was identified during a study of T cells in Graves' hyperthyroidism and ophthalmopathy. Study-level findings and limits: In the analysis, a 13 V-J model separated ophthalmopathy from stable hyperthyroidism. The model predicted ophthalmopathy a median around seven months before onset.

V lost 7 bases and J lost 7, with 14 bases in between. The length of the CDR3 is 12 residues. In germline, CDR1 is SNHLY, CDR2 FYNNEI. RNA transcripts provided the source from which TCR beta CDR3 regions were amplified. Carried out on the TCR CDR3, a first-round RT-PCR used the HTBI primer set. Each CDR3 protein gets one entry after TCRdb re-called the multiplex PCR reads with MiXCR. Of 300,000 to 400,000 distinct CDR3 sequences listed, around 23% are singletons. Notes on this clonotype: Antigen specificity is unknown.

Graves' hyperthyroidism was deemed stable given no ophthalmopathy progression within 18 months. It was 8.5 to 10 ml of fresh peripheral blood that supplied the PBMCs. V usage is TRBV2 and J usage is TRBJ2-7; a possible D gene is TRBD1 (6 bases). Sequences were obtained from blood. The TCR sequence derives from a woman aged 45-60 years with Graves' hyperthyroidism. The CDR3 DNA reads TGTGCCAGCACGAGGGGGATGAGGGAGCAGTACTTC. This encodes CASTRGMREQYF.